This T cell receptor beta chain was captured in a study of T cells in Graves' hyperthyroidism and ophthalmopathy. Background on the study: Peripheral blood specimens were obtained at initial diagnosis, prior to any treatment.

Many counts were recorded for this clonotype. Its specificity is unknown. Diagnostic decisions used clinical symptoms, serum thyroxine and TRAb, thyroid ultrasound and orbital computed tomography. Whole-study results and caveats: Ophthalmopathy prediction by the model preceded onset by a median approximately 6.9 months. Researchers found most expanded thyroid clonotypes above 0.001 in blood as well.

Amplified TCR beta CDR3 regions came from RNA transcripts. An initial round of RT-PCR targeting the TCR CDR3 relied on the HTBI primer set. TCRdb recomputed calls from the multiplex PCR reads with MiXCR, one row per CDR3 protein. Of fewer than 250,000 distinct CDR3 sequences listed, 16% are singletons. Sequencing was carried out using blood. The sequence was collected from a woman aged 18 to 35 with Graves' ophthalmopathy.

CDR3 nucleotides: TGTGCCAGCAGAACTCAGGGGGCGCGAAATGAAAAACTGTTTTTT. Translated: CASRTQGARNEKLFF. This rearrangement joins TRBV5-6 to TRBJ1-4; the match to TRBD1 covers 8 bases. The junction had 8 bases not matched to a gene; V was cut back by 5 bases and J by 5 bases. CDR3 length: 15 residues. Germline V CDR1 and CDR2: SGHDT, YYEEEE.